This TCR beta chain was identified during a study of T cells in Graves' hyperthyroidism and ophthalmopathy. Study-wide context: Peripheral blood draws took place at initial diagnosis, ahead of any treatment. Overall study findings and caveats: Researchers found most expanded thyroid clonotypes above 0.001 in blood as well. Stable hyperthyroidism and ophthalmopathy were separated using 13 V-J signatures.

Remarks on this clonotype: Antigen: not known.

The germline gives CDR1 MDHEN, CDR2 SYDVKM. V was clipped by 3 bases and J by 7 bases, with 10 bases between them. The CDR3 extends over 14 amino acids. Those with hyperthyroidism were 18 to 65 years old, newly diagnosed, and ill for under 2 months. Amplified TCR beta CDR3 regions came from RNA transcripts. The HTBI primer set was used in a first-round RT-PCR of the TCR CDR3. TCRdb recomputed calls from the multiplex PCR reads with MiXCR, one row per CDR3 protein. The sample shows 150,000 or so distinct CDR3 sequences, less than 25% of them seen only once. The receptor comes from a woman aged 45-65 years with Graves' hyperthyroidism that later progressed to Graves' ophthalmopathy. Specimen: blood. This chain joins TRBV28 and TRBJ1-6; D is uncertain. DNA for the CDR3: TGTGCCAGCAGTTTGAGTCCGTCAAATTCACCCCTCCACTTT. Translation: CASSLSPSNSPLHF.